There are a few counts of the clone carrying this T cell receptor beta chain. As yet, its antigen is unknown. The record originates from a study of radiation and T cells in renal cell carcinoma. Study-wide results and limits: Without pretreatment biopsies, baseline tumor clonotype presence was undetermined.

Time point specified: blood 4 weeks post-SBRT, at nephrectomy. Treatment given: 15 Gy SBRT to primary tumor, nephrectomy 4 weeks later. Nephrectomy followed 15 Gy stereotactic body radiation by 4 weeks. Blood was sampled at baseline, 2 weeks and 4 weeks after SBRT. Some clones are missing from TCRdb's copy, which holds only in-frame ones; the method was immunoSEQ multiplex PCR. The sample holds about 86,000 clones; roughly 80% are singletons and the top ten take just under 9.5%. Sample: blood, taken from a patient whose treatment included radiotherapy and nephrectomy. The origin of this receptor is a man between 45 and 60 years old with renal cell carcinoma.

CDR3 in amino acids: CASSLGTNQPQHF. CDR3 nucleotide sequence: TGCGCCAGCAGCTTGGGTACTAATCAGCCCCAGCATTTT. This chain links TRBV5-1 with TRBJ1-5; no clear D gene. Trimming took off 0 bases at V and 4 bases at J, with 5 bases between the two ends. Germline assignment: CDR1 SGHRS and CDR2 YFSETQ. The CDR3 runs 13 residues.